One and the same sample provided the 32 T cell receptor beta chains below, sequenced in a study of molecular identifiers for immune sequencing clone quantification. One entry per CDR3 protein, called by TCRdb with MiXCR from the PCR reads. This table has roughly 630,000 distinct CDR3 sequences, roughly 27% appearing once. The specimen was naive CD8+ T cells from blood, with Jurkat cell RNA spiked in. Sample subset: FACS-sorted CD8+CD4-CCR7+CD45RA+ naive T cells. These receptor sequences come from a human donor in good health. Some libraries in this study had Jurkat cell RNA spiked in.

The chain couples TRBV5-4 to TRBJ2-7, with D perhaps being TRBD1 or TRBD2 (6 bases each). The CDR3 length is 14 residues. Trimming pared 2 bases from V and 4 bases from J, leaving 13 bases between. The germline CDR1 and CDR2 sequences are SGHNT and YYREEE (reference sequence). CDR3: CASSFAPGAYEQYF. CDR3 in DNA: TGTGCCAGCAGCTTCGCCCCGGGGGCTTACGAGCAGTACTTC.

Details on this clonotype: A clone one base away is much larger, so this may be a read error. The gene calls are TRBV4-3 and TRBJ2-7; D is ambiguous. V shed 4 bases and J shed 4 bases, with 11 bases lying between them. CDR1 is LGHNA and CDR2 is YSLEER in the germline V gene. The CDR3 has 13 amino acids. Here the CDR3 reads CASSRERTYEQYF. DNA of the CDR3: TGCGCCAGCAGCCGGGAACGAACGTACGAGCAGTACTTC.

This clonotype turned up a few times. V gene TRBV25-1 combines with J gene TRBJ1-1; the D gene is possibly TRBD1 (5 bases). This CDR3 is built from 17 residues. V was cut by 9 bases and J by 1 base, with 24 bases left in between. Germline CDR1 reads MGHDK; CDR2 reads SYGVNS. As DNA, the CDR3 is TGTGCCAGTTTGATTCTCTACTGGACAAGTAAGAACACTGAAGCTTTCTTT. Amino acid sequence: CASLILYWTSKNTEAFF.

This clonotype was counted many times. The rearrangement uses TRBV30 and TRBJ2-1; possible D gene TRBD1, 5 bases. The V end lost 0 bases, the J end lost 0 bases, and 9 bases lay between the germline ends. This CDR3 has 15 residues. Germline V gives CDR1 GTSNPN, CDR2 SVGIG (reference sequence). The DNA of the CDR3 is TGTGCCTGGAGTGTACAAGACAGCTCCTACAATGAGCAGTTCTTC. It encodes CAWSVQDSSYNEQFF.

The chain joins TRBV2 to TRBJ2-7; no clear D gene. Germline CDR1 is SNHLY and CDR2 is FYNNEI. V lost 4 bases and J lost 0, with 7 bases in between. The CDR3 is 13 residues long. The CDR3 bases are TGTGCCAGCAGTGGCGGCCACTCCTACGAGCAGTACTTC. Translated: CASSGGHSYEQYF.

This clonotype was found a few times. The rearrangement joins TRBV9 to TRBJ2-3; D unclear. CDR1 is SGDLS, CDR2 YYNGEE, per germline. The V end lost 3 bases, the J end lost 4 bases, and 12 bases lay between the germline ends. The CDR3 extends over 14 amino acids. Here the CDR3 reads CASSGAPVADTQYF. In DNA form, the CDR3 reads TGTGCCAGCAGCGGAGCCCCGGTGGCAGATACGCAGTATTTT.

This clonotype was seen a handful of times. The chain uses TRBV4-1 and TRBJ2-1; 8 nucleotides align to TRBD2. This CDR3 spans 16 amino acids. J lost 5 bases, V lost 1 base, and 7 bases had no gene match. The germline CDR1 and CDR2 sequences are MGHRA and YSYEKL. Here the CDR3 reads CASSQGLGTSNNEQFF. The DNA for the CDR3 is TGCGCCAGCAGCCAAGGCCTAGGGACTAGTAACAATGAGCAGTTCTTC.

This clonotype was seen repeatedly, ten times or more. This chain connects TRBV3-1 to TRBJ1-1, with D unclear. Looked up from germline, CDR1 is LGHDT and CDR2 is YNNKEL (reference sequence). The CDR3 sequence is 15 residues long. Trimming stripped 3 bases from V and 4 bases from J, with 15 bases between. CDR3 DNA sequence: TGTGCCAGCAGCCAGTGGCCCCGAGTAGGCACTGAAGCTTTCTTT. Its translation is CASSQWPRVGTEAFF.

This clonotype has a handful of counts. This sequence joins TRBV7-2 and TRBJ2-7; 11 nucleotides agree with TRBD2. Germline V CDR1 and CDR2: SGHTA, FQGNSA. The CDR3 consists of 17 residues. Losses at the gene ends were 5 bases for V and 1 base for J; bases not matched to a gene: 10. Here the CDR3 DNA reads TGTGCCAGCAGCGTCACTAGCGGGGGAGTGTTTTCCTACGAGCAGTACTTC. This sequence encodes CASSVTSGGVFSYEQYF. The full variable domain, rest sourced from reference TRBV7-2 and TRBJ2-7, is GAGVSQSPSNKVTEKGKDVELRCDPISGHTALYWYRQSLGQGLEFLIYFQGNSAPDKSGLPSDRFSAERTGGSVSTLTIQRTQQEDSAVYLCASSVTSGGVFSYEQYFGPGTRLTVT.

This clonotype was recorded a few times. The CDR3 DNA follows: TGTGCCACCAGCAGAGATAGAACAGGGTACAATCAGCCCCAGCATTTT. This gives the protein CATSRDRTGYNQPQHF. The chain carries TRBV15 and TRBJ1-5, with D perhaps matching TRBD1 (6 bases). The V end lost 0 bases, the J end lost 3 bases, and 12 bases lay between the germline ends. CDR3 size: 16 residues. Per germline, CDR1 LNHNV and CDR2 YYDKDF (reference sequence).

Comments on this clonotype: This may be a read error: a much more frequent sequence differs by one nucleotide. The CDR3, as DNA: TGTGACAGCAGTGAAGGGACAGGGCTCCAAGCTTTCTTT. Residues: CDSSEGTGLQAFF. V and J are TRBV6-4 and TRBJ1-1; TRBD1 matches 9 bases. The germline V gene has CDR1 MRHNA and CDR2 SNTAGT. The length of the CDR3 is 13 residues.

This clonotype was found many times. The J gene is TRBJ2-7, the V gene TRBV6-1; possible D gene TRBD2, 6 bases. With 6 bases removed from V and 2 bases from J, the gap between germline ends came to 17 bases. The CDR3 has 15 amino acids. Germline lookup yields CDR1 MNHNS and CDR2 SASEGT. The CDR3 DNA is TGTGCCAGCAGGGAGACGGGACTGCACCCCTACGAGCAGTACTTC. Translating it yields CASRETGLHPYEQYF.

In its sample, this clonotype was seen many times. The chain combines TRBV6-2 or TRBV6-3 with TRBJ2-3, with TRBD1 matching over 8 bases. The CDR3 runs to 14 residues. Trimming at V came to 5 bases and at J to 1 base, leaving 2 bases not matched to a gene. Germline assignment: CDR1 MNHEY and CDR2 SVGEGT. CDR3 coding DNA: TGTGCCAGCAGTCAGACAGGGGGCACAGATACGCAGTATTTT. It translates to CASSQTGGTDTQYF.

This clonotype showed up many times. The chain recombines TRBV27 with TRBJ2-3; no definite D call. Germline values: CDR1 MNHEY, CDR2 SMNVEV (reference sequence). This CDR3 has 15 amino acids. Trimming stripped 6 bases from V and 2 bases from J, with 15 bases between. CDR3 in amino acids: CASSGGPYLTDTQYF. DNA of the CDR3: TGTGCCAGCAGCGGTGGGCCATACCTCACAGATACGCAGTATTTT.

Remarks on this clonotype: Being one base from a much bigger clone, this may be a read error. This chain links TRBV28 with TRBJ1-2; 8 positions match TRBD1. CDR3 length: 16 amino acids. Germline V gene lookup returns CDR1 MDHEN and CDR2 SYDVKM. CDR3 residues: CASSQTGGTHAYGYAF. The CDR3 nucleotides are TGTGCCAGCAGCCAAACAGGGGGAACGCACGCGTATGGCTACGCCTTC.

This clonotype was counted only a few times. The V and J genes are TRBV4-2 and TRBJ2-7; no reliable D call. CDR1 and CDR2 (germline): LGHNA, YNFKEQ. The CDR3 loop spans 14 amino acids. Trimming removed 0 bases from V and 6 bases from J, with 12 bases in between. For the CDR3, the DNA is TGTGCCAGCAGCCAAGATTCCAGACCCTCCGAGCAGTACTTC. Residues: CASSQDSRPSEQYF.

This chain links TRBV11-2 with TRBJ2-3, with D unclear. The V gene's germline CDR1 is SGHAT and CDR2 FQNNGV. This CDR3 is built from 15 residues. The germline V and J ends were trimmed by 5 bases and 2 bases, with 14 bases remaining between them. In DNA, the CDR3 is TGTGCCAGCAGCCCCGCCGAGACTTTCACAGATACGCAGTATTTT. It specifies CASSPAETFTDTQYF.

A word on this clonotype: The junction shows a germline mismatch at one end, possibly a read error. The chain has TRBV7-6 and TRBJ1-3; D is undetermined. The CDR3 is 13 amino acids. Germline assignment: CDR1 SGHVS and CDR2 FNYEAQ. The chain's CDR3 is CASSPSPGNTVYF. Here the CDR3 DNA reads TGTGCCAGCAGCCCGAGTCCTGGAAACACCGTATATTTT.

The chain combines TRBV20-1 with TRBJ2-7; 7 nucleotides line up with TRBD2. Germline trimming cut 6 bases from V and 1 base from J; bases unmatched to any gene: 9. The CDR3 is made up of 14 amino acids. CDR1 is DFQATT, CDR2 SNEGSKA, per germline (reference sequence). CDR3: CSATGPSGSYEQYF. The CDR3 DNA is TGCAGTGCGACCGGGCCTAGCGGTTCCTACGAGCAGTACTTC.

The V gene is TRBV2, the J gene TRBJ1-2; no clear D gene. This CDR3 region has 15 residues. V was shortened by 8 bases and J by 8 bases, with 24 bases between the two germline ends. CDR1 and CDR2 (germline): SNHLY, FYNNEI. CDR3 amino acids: CASGALDGFYSGYTF. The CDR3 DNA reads TGTGCCAGCGGAGCCCTGGACGGTTTCTATTCCGGCTACACCTTC.

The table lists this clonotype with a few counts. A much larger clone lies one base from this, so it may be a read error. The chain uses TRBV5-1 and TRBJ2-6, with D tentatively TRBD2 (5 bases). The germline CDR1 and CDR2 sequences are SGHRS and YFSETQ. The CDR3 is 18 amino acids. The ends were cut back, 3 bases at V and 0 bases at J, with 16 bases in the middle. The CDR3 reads CASSSGLVPSSGANVLTF. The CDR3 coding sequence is TGCGCCAGCAGCTCTGGACTGGTGCCGAGCTCTGGGGCCAACGTCCTGACTTTC.

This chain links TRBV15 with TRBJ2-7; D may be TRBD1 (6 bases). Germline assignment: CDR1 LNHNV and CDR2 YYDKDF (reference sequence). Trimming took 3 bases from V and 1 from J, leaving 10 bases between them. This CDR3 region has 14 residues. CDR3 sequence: CATSSGQRSYEQYF. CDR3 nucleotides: TGTGCCACCAGCAGCGGACAGAGGTCCTACGAGCAGTACTTC.

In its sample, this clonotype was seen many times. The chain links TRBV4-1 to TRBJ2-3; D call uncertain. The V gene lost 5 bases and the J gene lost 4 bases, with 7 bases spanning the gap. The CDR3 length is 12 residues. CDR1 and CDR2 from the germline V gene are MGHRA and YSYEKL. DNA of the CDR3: TGCGCCAGCAGCGATTTCTCAGATACGCAGTATTTT. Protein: CASSDFSDTQYF.

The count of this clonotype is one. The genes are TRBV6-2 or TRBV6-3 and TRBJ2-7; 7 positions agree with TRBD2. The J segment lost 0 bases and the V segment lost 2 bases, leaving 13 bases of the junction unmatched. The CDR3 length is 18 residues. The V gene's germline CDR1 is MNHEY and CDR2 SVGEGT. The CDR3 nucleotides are TGTGCCAGCAGTTACGATCCGGCGCGGCGGGAGTACTCCTACGAGCAGTACTTC. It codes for CASSYDPARREYSYEQYF.

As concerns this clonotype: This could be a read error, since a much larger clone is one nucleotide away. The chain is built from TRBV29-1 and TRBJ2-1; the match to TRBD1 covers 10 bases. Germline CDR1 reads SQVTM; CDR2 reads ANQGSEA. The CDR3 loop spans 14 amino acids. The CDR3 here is CSVETGGASNEQLF. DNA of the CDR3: TGCAGCGTGGAGACAGGGGGCGCGTCCAATGAGCAGCTCTTC.

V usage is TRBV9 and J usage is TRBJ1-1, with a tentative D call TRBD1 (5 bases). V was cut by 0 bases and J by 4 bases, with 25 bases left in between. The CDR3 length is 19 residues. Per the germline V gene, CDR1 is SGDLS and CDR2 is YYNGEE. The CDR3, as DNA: TGTGCCAGCAGCGTAGAGGGAACCAGGGTAGAGGGGACGGGCACTGAAGCTTTCTTT. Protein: CASSVEGTRVEGTGTEAFF.

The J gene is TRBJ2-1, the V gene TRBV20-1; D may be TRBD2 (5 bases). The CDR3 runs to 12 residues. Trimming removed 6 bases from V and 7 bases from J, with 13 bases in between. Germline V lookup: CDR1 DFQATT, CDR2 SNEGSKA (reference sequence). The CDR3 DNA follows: TGCAGTGCCTCGAGATCGGGAAATGAGCAGTTCTTC. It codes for CSASRSGNEQFF.

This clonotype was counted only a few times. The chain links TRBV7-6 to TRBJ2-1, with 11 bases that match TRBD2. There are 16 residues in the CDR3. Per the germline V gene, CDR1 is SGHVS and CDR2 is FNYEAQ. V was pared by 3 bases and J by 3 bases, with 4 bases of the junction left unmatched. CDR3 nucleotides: TGTGCCAGCAGCTTTACTACTAGCGGGGGCTACAATGAGCAGTTCTTC. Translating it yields CASSFTTSGGYNEQFF.

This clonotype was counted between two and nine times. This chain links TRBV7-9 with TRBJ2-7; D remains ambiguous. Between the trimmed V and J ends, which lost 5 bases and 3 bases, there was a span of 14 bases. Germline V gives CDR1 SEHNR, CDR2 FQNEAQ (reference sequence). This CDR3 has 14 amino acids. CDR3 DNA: TGTGCCAGCAGCGGCGTCGTTCGTTTCTACGAGCAGTACTTC. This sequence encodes CASSGVVRFYEQYF. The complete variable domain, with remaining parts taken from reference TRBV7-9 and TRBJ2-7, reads DTGVSQNPRHKITKRGQNVTFRCDPISEHNRLYWYRQTLGQGPEFLTYFQNEAQLEKSRLLSDRFSAERPKGSFSTLEIQRTEQGDSAMYLCASSGVVRFYEQYFGPGTRLTVT.

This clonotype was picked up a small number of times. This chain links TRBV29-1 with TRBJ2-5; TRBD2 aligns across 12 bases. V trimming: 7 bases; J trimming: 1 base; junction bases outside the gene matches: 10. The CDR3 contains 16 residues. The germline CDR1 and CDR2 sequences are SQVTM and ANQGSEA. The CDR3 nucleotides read TGCAGCGCAGGACTAGCGGGGACCACCTTCCAAGAGACCCAGTACTTC. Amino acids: CSAGLAGTTFQETQYF.

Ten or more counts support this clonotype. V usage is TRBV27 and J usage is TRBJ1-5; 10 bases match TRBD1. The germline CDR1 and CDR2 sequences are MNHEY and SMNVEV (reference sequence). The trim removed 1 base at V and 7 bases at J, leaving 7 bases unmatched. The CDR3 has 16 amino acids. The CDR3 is CASSLYLDRGEQPQHF. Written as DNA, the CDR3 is TGTGCCAGCAGTTTATACCTGGACAGGGGGGAACAGCCCCAGCATTTT.

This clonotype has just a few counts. The CDR3 loop is CASSQDLDTTNTGELFF. The CDR3, as DNA: TGCGCCAGCAGCCAAGATTTAGACACCACGAACACCGGGGAGCTGTTTTTT. V and J are TRBV4-3 and TRBJ2-2; D not resolved. CDR1 LGHNA and CDR2 YSLEER come from the germline V gene. The CDR3 is 17 residues long. The germline V and J ends were trimmed by 0 bases and 0 bases, with 11 bases remaining between them.